These 29 T cell receptor beta chains were sequenced from one sample in a study of T-cell reconstitution after alpha-beta-depleted transplantation in children. TCRbeta library preparation incorporated unique molecular identifiers. TCRdb re-derived calls from the PCR reads in MiXCR, one entry per CDR3 protein. The table lists some 280,000 distinct CDR3 sequences, approximately 9.6% of them singletons, with roughly 9.1% in the top ten. Material: PBMCs from the stem cell graft donor, obtained from the stem cell graft. Source of these receptors: a human donor who donated a stem cell graft to a child with SCID.

In its sample, this clonotype was seen many times. The chain links TRBV4-2 to TRBJ2-3; D gene ambiguous. Germline CDR1 reads LGHNA; CDR2 reads YNFKEQ. CDR3 size: 15 residues. Trimming took off 0 bases at V and 2 bases at J, with 9 bases between the two ends. Written as DNA, the CDR3 is TGTGCCAGCAGCCAAGATTACCAGATCACAGATACGCAGTATTTT. Its protein product is CASSQDYQITDTQYF.

This clonotype was seen at least ten times. Written as DNA, the CDR3 is TGTGCCAGCAGCTTAAGTGTGAATGAGCAGTTCTTC. This translates into CASSLSVNEQFF. The rearrangement links TRBV7-9 to TRBJ2-1; D uncertain. This CDR3 region has 12 residues. V was cut by 2 bases and J by 7 bases, with 6 bases left in between. The V gene's germline CDR1 is SEHNR and CDR2 FQNEAQ (reference sequence). The full variable domain, in which reference TRBV7-9 and TRBJ2-1 provide the parts outside the CDR3, is DTGVSQNPRHKITKRGQNVTFRCDPISEHNRLYWYRQTLGQGPEFLTYFQNEAQLEKSRLLSDRFSAERPKGSFSTLEIQRTEQGDSAMYLCASSLSVNEQFFGPGTRLTVL.

This clonotype came up many times. This CDR3 is CASGLETGSNYEQYF. CDR3 DNA sequence: TGTGCTAGTGGTTTGGAAACGGGGTCAAACTACGAGCAGTACTTC. This rearrangement joins TRBV12-5 to TRBJ2-7, with D possibly TRBD2 on 5 matching bases. The V end lost 1 base, the J end lost 3 bases, and 13 bases lay between the germline ends. The germline V gene encodes CDR1 LGHNT and CDR2 FRNRAP. The CDR3 length is 15 residues.

For the CDR3, the DNA is TGTGCCAGCAGCTTTCAACCGAGCTCCTACAATGAGCAGTTCTTC. It yields the protein CASSFQPSSYNEQFF. The chain is built from TRBV7-7 and TRBJ2-1; D unresolved. V was cut by 3 bases and J by 0 bases, with 9 bases left in between. CDR3 length: 15 residues. Germline CDR1 is SSHAT and CDR2 is FNYEAQ (reference sequence).

The chain uses TRBV6-5 and TRBJ2-7; 8 bases map to TRBD1. V shed 0 bases, J shed 2 bases, and the junction held 6 bases outside the gene matches. CDR3 length: 16 amino acids. CDR1 MNHEY and CDR2 SVGAGI come from the germline V gene. CDR3 region: CASSYSTGGITYEQYF. The CDR3 DNA is TGTGCCAGCAGTTACTCAACAGGGGGGATCACCTACGAGCAGTACTTC.

V usage is TRBV12-3 or TRBV12-4 and J usage is TRBJ2-1; TRBD1 might be the D (6 bases). V was trimmed by 6 bases and J by 8 bases, leaving 8 bases between them. The length of the CDR3 is 11 residues. The CDR3: CASRDSHEQFF. The CDR3 nucleotides read TGTGCCAGCAGGGACAGCCATGAGCAGTTCTTC.

The rearrangement uses TRBV2 and TRBJ2-3; the D is unclear. Trimming pared 6 bases from V and 5 bases from J, leaving 9 bases between. This CDR3 spans 12 amino acids. Germline CDR1 SNHLY, CDR2 FYNNEI. CDR3 protein: CASSTVGDTQYF. The CDR3 DNA reads as TGTGCCAGCAGCACTGTGGGAGATACGCAGTATTTT.

This rearrangement joins TRBV5-1 to TRBJ1-4; D is perhaps TRBD1 (5 bases). V was trimmed by 0 bases and J by 8 bases, leaving 8 bases between them. Germline-derived CDR1 and CDR2 are SGHRS and YFSETQ. The CDR3 contains 13 residues. The chain's CDR3 is CASSLEGHEKLFF. DNA for the CDR3: TGCGCCAGCAGCTTGGAGGGGCACGAAAAACTGTTTTTT.

Ten or more counts support this clonotype. V is TRBV5-1 and J is TRBJ1-1; 7 nucleotides align to TRBD1. CDR3 length equals 15 residues. The trim removed 4 bases at V and 3 bases at J, leaving 9 bases unmatched. The germline V gene has CDR1 SGHRS and CDR2 YFSETQ. The CDR3 DNA sequence: TGCGCCAGCAGCGCCCCCCGGGACAGCCACACTGAAGCTTTCTTT. Its protein is CASSAPRDSHTEAFF.

This clonotype was counted ten times or more. V usage is TRBV2 and J usage is TRBJ2-2; D uncertain. This CDR3 spans 12 amino acids. The germline gives CDR1 SNHLY, CDR2 FYNNEI. The germline V and J ends were trimmed by 8 bases and 1 base, with 5 bases remaining between them. The CDR3 DNA reads TGTGCCAGCCGAGGGAACACCGGGGAGCTGTTTTTT. Translated, it gives CASRGNTGELFF.

This clonotype came up a few times. This chain links TRBV12-3 or TRBV12-4 with TRBJ2-3, with D possibly called TRBD1 or TRBD2 (6 bases each). V lost 8 bases to trimming and J lost 6 bases, with 12 bases between them. The CDR3 totals 12 residues. The DNA for the CDR3 is TGTGCCAGCGGGGGGCCGACGGATACGCAGTATTTT. Translating it yields CASGGPTDTQYF.

This clonotype was observed a few times. The chain has TRBV4-1 and TRBJ1-4, with D possibly being TRBD1 (6 bases). Per germline, CDR1 MGHRA and CDR2 YSYEKL. The V end lost 4 bases, the J end lost 5 bases, and 14 bases lay between the germline ends. The CDR3 loop spans 15 amino acids. CDR3 DNA sequence: TGCGCCAGCAGCCCAAACAGGGAGACGAATGAAAAACTGTTTTTT. Translating it yields CASSPNRETNEKLFF.

This clonotype has more than one count but fewer than ten. The V gene is TRBV5-6, the J gene TRBJ2-3, with 8 nucleotides matching TRBD2. The CDR3 spans 16 residues. Germline CDR1 reads SGHDT; CDR2 reads YYEEEE. J lost 1 base, V lost 0 bases, and 4 bases had no gene match. CDR3 coding DNA: TGTGCCAGCAGCTTGGTTGGGCGGGGGGGCACAGATACGCAGTATTTT. Translated, it gives CASSLVGRGGTDTQYF.

This clonotype was observed a few times. The chain employs TRBV5-1 and TRBJ2-3; no firm D call. The CDR3 extends over 14 amino acids. Per the germline V gene, CDR1 is SGHRS and CDR2 is YFSETQ. V was trimmed by 0 bases and J by 2 bases, leaving 7 bases between them. CDR3 sequence (DNA): TGCGCCAGCAGCTTGGGGGAATTCACAGATACGCAGTATTTT. Protein sequence: CASSLGEFTDTQYF.

J is TRBJ1-5 and V is TRBV12-3 or TRBV12-4; D not resolved. The CDR3 has 11 residues. V was cut by 2 bases and J by 9 bases, with 5 bases left in between. CDR3 residues: CASSLSGPQHF. In DNA, the CDR3 is TGTGCCAGCAGTTTAAGCGGGCCCCAGCATTTT.

This clonotype occurred a few times. The V call is TRBV19, the J call TRBJ2-1; D unclear. Germline values: CDR1 LNHDA, CDR2 SQIVND (reference sequence). This CDR3 is built from 12 residues. V lost 9 bases and J lost 1, with 7 bases in between. CDR3 sequence: CASLGSYNEQFF. The DNA for the CDR3 is TGTGCCAGCCTGGGTTCCTACAATGAGCAGTTCTTC. The full variable domain, rest sourced from reference TRBV19 and TRBJ2-1, is DGGITQSPKYLFRKEGQNVTLSCEQNLNHDAMYWYRQDPGQGLRLIYYSQIVNDFQKGDIAEGYSVSREKKESFPLTVTSAQKNPTAFYLCASLGSYNEQFFGPGTRLTVL.

The chain joins TRBV12-3 or TRBV12-4 to TRBJ2-5, with D perhaps assigned TRBD1 or TRBD2 (5 bases each). The V end was cut by 6 bases, the J end by 5 bases, with 19 bases between. The CDR3 has 15 residues. CDR3 sequence (DNA): TGTGCCAGCAGGGCTGAGGGTGGGACGGCGGAGACCCAGTACTTC. Its protein product is CASRAEGGTAETQYF.

This clonotype has a count of ten or more. The chain has TRBV6-5 and TRBJ2-3; D call uncertain. The CDR3 spans 15 residues. The V end was cut by 2 bases, the J end by 2 bases, with 11 bases between. Germline CDR1 and CDR2: MNHEY and SVGAGI. CDR3 amino acids: CASSYGRAVTDTQYF. The DNA for the CDR3 is TGTGCCAGCAGTTACGGTCGGGCAGTCACAGATACGCAGTATTTT.

Only a few counts were recorded for this clonotype. The V gene is TRBV7-9, the J gene TRBJ2-5, with D unresolved. This CDR3 has 14 amino acids. CDR1 and CDR2 (germline): SEHNR, FQNEAQ (reference sequence). Trimming removed 5 bases at V and 0 bases at J, with 10 bases between. The CDR3 DNA follows: TGTGCCAGCAGCATACGACGGAACCAAGAGACCCAGTACTTC. It encodes CASSIRRNQETQYF.

The chain recombines TRBV20-1 with TRBJ2-3; 16 nucleotides align to TRBD2. The V gene's germline CDR1 is DFQATT and CDR2 SNEGSKA (reference sequence). The length of the CDR3 is 17 residues. The CDR3 coding sequence is TGCTGCGCTAGCCGGGGACTAGCGGGGGGGGCCACAGATACGCAGTATTTT. It translates to CCASRGLAGGATDTQYF.

This clonotype was counted many times. The V and J genes are TRBV12-3 or TRBV12-4 and TRBJ1-4, with D uncertain. Trimming stripped 8 bases from V and 3 bases from J, with 10 bases between. The CDR3 contains 13 residues. The DNA of the CDR3 is TGTGCCAGCCGGGAAGTCGCTAATGAAAAACTGTTTTTT. It codes for CASREVANEKLFF.

The CDR3 sequence: CASSQEFLGKLFF. As DNA, the CDR3 is TGTGCCAGCAGCCAAGAGTTCCTGGGAAAACTGTTTTTT. This chain joins TRBV7-9 and TRBJ1-4, with D unresolved. The CDR3 spans 13 residues. V was shortened by 5 bases and J by 10 bases, with 14 bases between the two germline ends. Per germline, CDR1 SEHNR and CDR2 FQNEAQ (reference sequence).

This clonotype was recorded many times. The rearrangement joins TRBV19 to TRBJ2-7; D ambiguous. The germline V gene encodes CDR1 LNHDA and CDR2 SQIVND (reference sequence). V was trimmed by 3 bases and J by 3 bases, leaving 12 bases between them. CDR3 length: 14 residues. As DNA, the CDR3 is TGTGCCAGTAGTATGGTAGGCCCGATCTACGAGCAGTACTTC. This sequence encodes CASSMVGPIYEQYF.

The chain recombines TRBV5-1 with TRBJ2-3, with 10 bases aligning to TRBD2. V dropped 5 bases and J dropped 4; count of bases not matched to a gene: 10. The germline V gene encodes CDR1 SGHRS and CDR2 YFSETQ. This CDR3 has 16 residues. The CDR3 nucleotides read TGCGCCAGCAGTATCCTAGCGGGGGTGGCCGCAGATACGCAGTATTTT. It yields the protein CASSILAGVAADTQYF.

This clonotype has just a few counts. The gene calls are TRBV5-1 and TRBJ2-7; D uncertain. Deletions cut 4 bases from V and 4 bases from J, with 9 bases between. Germline CDR1 and CDR2: SGHRS and YFSETQ. This CDR3 region has 12 residues. This chain's CDR3 is CASSLTRYEQYF. In DNA, the CDR3 is TGCGCCAGCAGCCTGACACGGTACGAGCAGTACTTC. Looking up the rest from reference TRBV5-1 and TRBJ2-7 gives the full variable domain: KAGVTQTPRYLIKTRGQQVTLSCSPISGHRSVSWYQQTPGQGLQFLFEYFSETQRNKGNFPGRFSGRQFSNSRSEMNVSTLELGDSALYLCASSLTRYEQYFGPGTRLTVT.

This clonotype was counted ten times or more. The chain combines TRBV12-3 or TRBV12-4 with TRBJ2-7; D not resolved. This CDR3 is 14 amino acids long. V lost 3 bases and J 2 bases, leaving 11 bases between the germline ends. CDR3 bases: TGTGCCAGCAGTTTCGGTACCGTTCCCTACGAGCAGTACTTC. Translation gives CASSFGTVPYEQYF.

This chain connects TRBV20-1 to TRBJ1-5, with D perhaps TRBD1 (6 bases). The ends were cut back, 3 bases at V and 6 bases at J, with 15 bases in the middle. Looked up from germline, CDR1 is DFQATT and CDR2 is SNEGSKA (reference sequence). The CDR3 totals 14 residues. Written as DNA, the CDR3 is TGCAGTGCTAGGAAAACAGGGACGGCTCAGCCCCAGCATTTT. Its translation is CSARKTGTAQPQHF.

This clonotype was observed a few times. CDR3 protein: CSVNRGDHGYTF. CDR3 nucleotide sequence: TGCAGCGTTAACAGGGGAGATCACGGCTACACCTTC. This rearrangement joins TRBV29-1 to TRBJ1-2; 7 positions match TRBD1. Germline assignment: CDR1 SQVTM and CDR2 ANQGSEA. The CDR3 consists of 12 residues. V was pared by 5 bases and J by 8 bases, with 8 bases of the junction left unmatched.

This clonotype has a handful of counts. The V call is TRBV12-3 or TRBV12-4, the J call TRBJ1-3; 8 bases fit TRBD1. The J segment lost 5 bases and the V segment lost 6 bases, leaving 9 bases of the junction unmatched. The CDR3 sequence is 15 residues long. The CDR3 here is CASRIGGTGRNTIYF. As DNA, the CDR3 is TGTGCCAGCAGAATAGGGGGGACAGGTCGAAACACCATATATTTT.